The present TCR beta chain was sequenced within a study of blood T cell repertoires in COVID-19. About the study: Specimens from acute and convalescent COVID-19 originated in the United States, Italy and Spain. The analysed material was cDNA or gDNA that came from T cells, B-cell-depleted T cells, or PBMCs.

In the study's own analysis: Amplification with reference gene primers provided the estimates of nucleated cell counts. This table comes from immunoSEQ multiplex PCR, and its TCRdb copy is limited to in-frame clones, with some not included. V, J and clone size are those of that table, while D and trimming were read from the DNA. The sample records around 140,000 clones, 70% to 85% being singletons. The specimen sequenced was peripheral blood. This TCR was sampled from a woman aged 80 or over with acute or convalescent COVID-19.

CDR3 residues: CASSQDPLGVPGELFF. The CDR3, as DNA: TGCGCCAGCAGCCAAGATCCGTTAGGGGTTCCCGGGGAGCTGTTTTTT. The chain is built from TRBV4-3 and TRBJ2-2; the D gene is possibly TRBD1 (5 bases). This CDR3 contains 16 residues. Germline CDR1 LGHNA, CDR2 YSLEER. The germline V and J ends were trimmed by 0 bases and 6 bases, with 14 bases remaining between them.